The 12 T cell receptor beta chains below come from one sample, sequenced in a study of cytomegalovirus exposure and HLA in healthy donors. PCR was performed using 60 Vbeta and 13 Jbeta primers. Here immunoSEQ multiplex PCR was the method, and the copy in TCRdb shows in-frame clones only, minus some. Among more than 150,000 clones listed, around 81% were seen once. Sequencing was done on a sample of PBMCs. All receptors derive from a woman under 30 in good health and CMV-seropositive.

CDR3 sequence reads: CASSKDRPHLGNTIYF. DNA for the CDR3: TGTGCCAGCAGCAAAGACAGACCTCATCTTGGAAACACCATATATTTT. The chain links TRBV21-1 to TRBJ1-3; TRBD1 was called by the table and not checked on the DNA. TRBV21-1 is termed a pseudogene. CDR3 length: 16 residues.

The table lists this clone with a few counts. The genes are TRBV19 and TRBJ1-2; D is perhaps TRBD1 (5 bases). This CDR3 contains 13 residues. Germline V gene lookup returns CDR1 LNHDA and CDR2 SQIVND (reference sequence). V was trimmed by 6 bases and J by 8 bases, leaving 16 bases between them. CDR3 nucleotides: TGTGCCAGTAGAAAAACGGGGGTAGGAGGCTACACCTTC. Protein: CASRKTGVGGYTF.

The gene calls are TRBV30 and TRBJ1-6, with 9 bases lining up with TRBD1. This CDR3 is 15 amino acids long. Looked up from germline, CDR1 is GTSNPN and CDR2 is SVGIG (reference sequence). V gave up 6 bases and J gave up 9 bases; unmatched junction bases: 12. The CDR3 region is CACTQGAQDVSPLHF. The CDR3 coding sequence is TGTGCCTGTACACAGGGGGCGCAAGACGTTTCACCCCTCCACTTT.

This clone was seen a single time. The CDR3: CASSPRQGGSFEAFF. Written as DNA, the CDR3 is TGCGCCAGCAGCCCGCGACAGGGGGGTAGCTTTGAAGCTTTCTTT. This chain uses TRBV5-1 with TRBJ1-1, with 9 positions matching TRBD1. The CDR3 is 15 amino acids. Per the germline V gene, CDR1 is SGHRS and CDR2 is YFSETQ. Losses at the gene ends were 4 bases for V and 7 bases for J; bases not matched to a gene: 11.

The chain combines TRBV5-4 with TRBJ2-1; 9 nucleotides match TRBD2. Germline V CDR1 and CDR2: SGHNT, YYREEE (reference sequence). CDR3 length equals 16 residues. V lost 4 bases, J lost 9 bases, and 14 bases stayed unmatched. CDR3 DNA sequence: TGTGCCAGCAGCCGCCCGGGGACTAGCTGGGATCCTGAGCAGTTCTTC. This encodes CASSRPGTSWDPEQFF.

The genes are TRBV7-9 and TRBJ2-2, with D possibly matching TRBD2 (5 bases). The germline V gene has CDR1 SEHNR and CDR2 FQNEAQ (reference sequence). V lost 3 bases and J 6 bases, leaving 14 bases between the germline ends. The CDR3 sequence is 15 residues long. Here the CDR3 DNA reads TGTGCCAGCAGCTTCCACCTCGGGGTAGCCGGGGAGCTGTTTTTT. Protein product: CASSFHLGVAGELFF.

This chain joins TRBV9 and TRBJ1-3; D gene ambiguous. The CDR3 runs 14 residues. Trimming removed 0 bases from V and 0 bases from J, with 4 bases in between. CDR1 and CDR2 (germline): SGDLS, YYNGEE. The chain's CDR3 is CASSVDSSGNTIYF. In DNA, the CDR3 is TGTGCCAGCAGCGTAGACAGCTCTGGAAACACCATATATTTT.

CDR3 amino acids: CATRGGTYYGYTF. CDR3 sequence (DNA): TGTGCCACCAGGGGGGGTACCTACTATGGCTACACCTTC. This chain joins TRBV15 and TRBJ1-2; D is possibly TRBD1 (5 bases). Trimming took off 6 bases at V and 3 bases at J, with 11 bases between the two ends. The CDR3 has 13 residues. The germline V gene has CDR1 LNHNV and CDR2 YYDKDF (reference sequence).

The V call is TRBV9, the J call TRBJ2-5, with 10 bases that match TRBD2. V lost 4 bases to trimming and J lost 3 bases; unmatched junction nucleotides: 6. The CDR3 spans 15 residues. Per the germline V gene, CDR1 is SGDLS and CDR2 is YYNGEE. The CDR3 is CASSRRTSGKETQYF. The CDR3 bases are TGTGCCAGCAGCCGCCGGACTAGCGGAAAAGAGACCCAGTACTTC.

The chain employs TRBV5-1 and TRBJ2-4; a possible D gene is TRBD1 (5 bases). Germline V gene lookup returns CDR1 SGHRS and CDR2 YFSETQ. Trimming stripped 1 base from V and 7 bases from J, with 9 bases between. The CDR3 covers 13 residues. This chain's CDR3 is CASSLNRNNIQYF. DNA of the CDR3: TGCGCCAGCAGCTTGAACAGGAATAACATTCAGTACTTC.

This clone was seen a handful of times. The chain has TRBV5-3 and TRBJ2-5, with D possibly TRBD2 on 7 matching bases. TRBV5-3 is assigned to the ORF class and has an uncertain function. There are 13 residues in the CDR3. V dropped 9 bases and J dropped 4 bases, with 16 bases sitting between them. CDR3 amino acids: CATKGGCPETQYF. The CDR3 DNA follows: TGTGCCACCAAGGGGGGGTGCCCAGAGACCCAGTACTTC.

The CDR3 DNA sequence: TGTGCCACCAGCAGTCTCACTTGGAGAAGGGGCTATGGCTACACCTTC. Its protein product is CATSSLTWRRGYGYTF. This chain connects TRBV15 to TRBJ1-2; a weak D match, TRBD1 (5 bases). The V gene's germline CDR1 is LNHNV and CDR2 YYDKDF (reference sequence). The CDR3 length is 16 residues. V lost 3 bases, J lost 4 bases, and 18 bases lay in between.